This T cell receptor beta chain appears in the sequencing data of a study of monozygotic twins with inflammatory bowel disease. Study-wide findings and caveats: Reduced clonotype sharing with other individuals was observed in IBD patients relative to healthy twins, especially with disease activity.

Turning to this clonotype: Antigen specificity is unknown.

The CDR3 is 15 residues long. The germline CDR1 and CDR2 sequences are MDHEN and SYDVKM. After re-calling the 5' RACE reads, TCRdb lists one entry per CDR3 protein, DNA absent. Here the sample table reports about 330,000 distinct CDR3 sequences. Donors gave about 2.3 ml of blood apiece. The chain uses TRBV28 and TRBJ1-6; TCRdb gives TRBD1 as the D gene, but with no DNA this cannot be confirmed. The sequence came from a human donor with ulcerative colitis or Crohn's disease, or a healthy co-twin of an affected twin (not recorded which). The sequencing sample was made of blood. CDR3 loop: CASSFSGATGSPLHF.